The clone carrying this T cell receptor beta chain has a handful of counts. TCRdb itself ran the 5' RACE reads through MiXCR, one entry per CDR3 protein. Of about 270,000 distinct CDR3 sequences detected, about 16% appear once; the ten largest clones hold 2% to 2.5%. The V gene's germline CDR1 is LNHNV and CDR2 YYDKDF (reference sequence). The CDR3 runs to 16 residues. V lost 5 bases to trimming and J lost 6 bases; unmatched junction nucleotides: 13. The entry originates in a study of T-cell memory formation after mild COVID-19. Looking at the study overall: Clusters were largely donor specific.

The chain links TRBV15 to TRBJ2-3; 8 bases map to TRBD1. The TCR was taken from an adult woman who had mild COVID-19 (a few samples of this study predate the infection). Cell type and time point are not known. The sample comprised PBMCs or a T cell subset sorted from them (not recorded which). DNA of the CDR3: TGTGCCACCAGCCCGCGAGTGCGGACAGGGCCCGATACGCAGTATTTT. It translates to CATSPRVRTGPDTQYF.